These T cell receptor beta chains were read from a single sample in a study of cytomegalovirus exposure and HLA in healthy donors. Some clones are missing from TCRdb's copy, which holds only in-frame ones; the method was immunoSEQ multiplex PCR. The sample consists of around 230,000 clones, around 80% of them appearing once. Sequencing was done on a sample of PBMCs. These receptors were collected from a boy aged 5 to 17 in good health and CMV-seronegative. CDR3s include the opening cysteine and the closing phenylalanine or tryptophan. Fields, in order: V gene, J gene, CDR3 protein.

v_gene: TRBV7-9
j_gene: TRBJ2-7
CDR3aa: CASSLGSYEQYF

v_gene: TRBV10-3
j_gene: TRBJ2-1
CDR3aa: CAIREYLLAGGPQNWNEQFF

v_gene: TRBV5-1
j_gene: TRBJ2-2
CDR3aa: CASSLGGGQYTGELFF

v_gene: TRBV29-1
j_gene: TRBJ1-5
CDR3aa: CSAVIGGFNQPQHF

v_gene: TRBV19
j_gene: TRBJ1-2
CDR3aa: CASSIGRGRRNYGYTF

v_gene: TRBV19
j_gene: TRBJ1-5
CDR3aa: CASSIGRDRVWQPQHF

v_gene: TRBV23-1
j_gene: TRBJ2-3
CDR3aa: CASIDRCQGLDTQYF

v_gene: TRBV4-1
j_gene: TRBJ2-1
CDR3aa: CASSQGLASSYNEQFF

v_gene: TRBV5-6
j_gene: TRBJ1-1
CDR3aa: CASSLRSGLNTEAFF

v_gene: TRBV5-1
j_gene: TRBJ2-7
CDR3aa: CASNPDNSYEQYF

v_gene: TRBV5-1
j_gene: TRBJ2-7
CDR3aa: CASGTGDYEQYF

v_gene: TRBV4-2
j_gene: TRBJ1-5
CDR3aa: CASSQPRQGLRNQPQHF